This TCR beta chain was documented in a study of early T cells in non-severe SARS-CoV-2 infection. The CDR3 runs to 14 residues. V lost 5 bases and J 7 bases, leaving 17 bases between the germline ends. Germline CDR1 is SEHNR and CDR2 is FQNEAQ (reference sequence). TCRdb itself ran the 5' RACE reads through MiXCR, one entry per CDR3 protein. The sample carries about 29,000 distinct CDR3 sequences, 4.5% recorded once. The source material was whole blood. The chain is built from TRBV7-9 and TRBJ1-2; D remains unclear. The sequence derives from an adult who was a healthcare worker with PCR-confirmed SARS-CoV-2 infection or an uninfected control (not recorded which). The CDR3 region has the DNA TGTGCCAGCAGCCTAGGTGGTCTCTTATCTGGCTACACCTTC. Its protein is CASSLGGLLSGYTF. The whole variable domain, filled in from reference TRBV7-9 and TRBJ1-2, reads DTGVSQNPRHKITKRGQNVTFRCDPISEHNRLYWYRQTLGQGPEFLTYFQNEAQLEKSRLLSDRFSAERPKGSFSTLEIQRTEQGDSAMYLCASSLGGLLSGYTFGSGTRLTVV.